These 28 T cell receptor beta chains share one sample of origin, sequenced in a study of CD8+CD57+ T cells in acquired aplastic anemia. For CDR3 and TCR beta VDJ profiling, genomic DNA was the template used. TCRdb redid the calling of the reads with MiXCR, one entry per CDR3 protein. In the table there are around 180,000 distinct CDR3 sequences, about three fifths of which are singletons. Material: sorted CD4+, CD8+, or CD8+CD57+ T cells (not recorded which) from PBMCs. The receptors were gathered from a human donor with severe aplastic anemia or a healthy control (not recorded which).

The CDR3 reads CASKNTGELFF. The CDR3 bases are TGTGCCAGCAAGAACACCGGGGAGCTGTTTTTT. The chain uses TRBV7-2 and TRBJ2-2; D uncertain. Germline V gene data show CDR1 as SGHTA and CDR2 as FQGNSA. The CDR3 runs 11 residues. V was trimmed by 7 bases and J by 1 base, leaving 1 base between them. The variable domain in full, with the rest retrieved from reference TRBV7-2 and TRBJ2-2, is GAGVSQSPSNKVTEKGKDVELRCDPISGHTALYWYRQSLGQGLEFLIYFQGNSAPDKSGLPSDRFSAERTGGSVSTLTIQRTQQEDSAVYLCASKNTGELFFGEGSRLTVL.

This clonotype was detected only once. The chain joins TRBV20-1 to TRBJ2-2, with 13 bases that match TRBD2. CDR3 length: 16 residues. Losses at the gene ends were 2 bases for V and 3 bases for J; bases not matched to a gene: 3. Germline values: CDR1 DFQATT, CDR2 SNEGSKA (reference sequence). CDR3 sequence reads: CSARKLAGGDTGELFF. The CDR3 coding sequence is TGCAGTGCTAGAAAACTAGCGGGAGGGGACACCGGGGAGCTGTTTTTT.

The rearrangement links TRBV20-1 to TRBJ2-7; 12 bases are shared with TRBD2. The CDR3 loop spans 15 amino acids. CDR1 and CDR2 from the germline V gene are DFQATT and SNEGSKA (reference sequence). Unmatched junction bases numbered 6, after V lost 4 bases and J lost 2 bases. CDR3 DNA sequence: TGCAGTGCTAAATCGCTAGCGGGGGGGACCTACGAGCAGTACTTC. It translates to CSAKSLAGGTYEQYF.

V is TRBV7-2 and J is TRBJ1-1; the D is unclear. This CDR3 is 16 amino acids long. With 8 bases removed from V and 2 bases from J, the gap between germline ends came to 21 bases. The germline gives CDR1 SGHTA, CDR2 FQGNSA. The CDR3 protein is CASLPHSAQTNTEAFF. The CDR3 DNA reads TGTGCCAGCCTACCCCATTCGGCGCAGACTAACACTGAAGCTTTCTTT.

The chain combines TRBV7-2 with TRBJ2-1; 8 bases agree with TRBD2. This CDR3 contains 15 residues. With 3 bases clipped from V and 3 bases from J, the junction kept 4 bases outside the gene matches. Germline V gene lookup returns CDR1 SGHTA and CDR2 FQGNSA. This CDR3 reads CASSFGGRFYNEQFF. The DNA for the CDR3 is TGTGCCAGCAGCTTCGGCGGGAGGTTCTACAATGAGCAGTTCTTC.

This clonotype was detected many times. The rearrangement uses TRBV6-5 and TRBJ1-5; perhaps TRBD1 as D (5 bases). V dropped 6 bases and J dropped 4 bases, with 13 bases sitting between them. The CDR3 extends over 14 amino acids. The V gene's germline CDR1 is MNHEY and CDR2 SVGAGI. In nucleotides, the CDR3 is TGTGCCAGCAGCCCCGGGGGTGAAAATCAGCCCCAGCATTTT. Translation gives CASSPGGENQPQHF.

The V call is TRBV5-1, the J call TRBJ2-7, with 8 bases that match TRBD1. J was trimmed by 5 bases and V by 1 base; bases with no gene match: 5. The CDR3 spans 14 residues. Germline CDR1 SGHRS, CDR2 YFSETQ. The CDR3 is CASSLRSGGNEQYF. DNA for the CDR3: TGCGCCAGCAGCTTGAGGTCAGGGGGCAACGAGCAGTACTTC.

This clonotype came up a few times. The CDR3 region has the DNA TGTGCCAGCAGCTTAGGGTCAGGGGTAACCTACGAGCAGTACTTC. The encoded protein is CASSLGSGVTYEQYF. V gene TRBV7-6 combines with J gene TRBJ2-7, with TRBD1 as a possible D gene (6 bases). This CDR3 contains 15 residues. V lost 1 base to trimming and J lost 2 bases, with 12 bases between them. Germline V gene sequence: CDR1 SGHVS, CDR2 FNYEAQ. Based on the CDR3 plus reference TRBV7-6 and TRBJ2-7, the full variable domain is GAGVSQSPRYKVTKRGQDVALRCDPISGHVSLYWYRQALGQGPEFLTYFNYEAQQDKSGLPNDRFSAERPEGSISTLTIQRTEQRDSAMYRCASSLGSGVTYEQYFGPGTRLTVT.

V is TRBV4-3 and J is TRBJ1-5; D is uncertain. V lost 3 bases, J lost 3 bases, and 12 bases lay in between. The CDR3 covers 15 residues. CDR1 is LGHNA, CDR2 YSLEER, per germline. CDR3 in DNA: TGCGCCAGCAGCCAGGAAAGGCTCGTCAATCAGCCCCAGCATTTT. Encoded protein: CASSQERLVNQPQHF.

This sequence joins TRBV7-6 and TRBJ2-7; tentatively, D is TRBD1 (5 bases). From germline, CDR1 is SGHVS and CDR2 FNYEAQ. V lost 1 base, J lost 5 bases, and 12 bases lay in between. CDR3 length: 14 residues. Written as DNA, the CDR3 is TGTGCCAGCAGCTTAGAAGGGGTTCCGCACGAGCAGTACTTC. Its protein product is CASSLEGVPHEQYF.

The rearrangement uses TRBV29-1 and TRBJ1-2, with D maybe TRBD1 (6 bases). V lost 0 bases, J lost 4 bases, and 18 bases lay in between. Germline V gives CDR1 SQVTM, CDR2 ANQGSEA. The CDR3 length is 16 residues. The CDR3, as DNA: TGCAGCGTTGAAGATTGGGGGGGCATTAATAGCTATGGCTACACCTTC. Protein product: CSVEDWGGINSYGYTF.

The rearrangement links TRBV7-3 to TRBJ2-7; TRBD1 agrees at 7 bases. Germline CDR1 and CDR2: SGHTA and FQGTGA. The CDR3 is made up of 13 amino acids. V shed 4 bases, J shed 6 bases, and the junction held 6 bases outside the gene matches. The CDR3 region is CASSYTTGREQYF. The CDR3 region has the DNA TGTGCCAGCAGCTACACGACAGGGCGCGAGCAGTACTTC.

In this sample, this clonotype turned up once. The CDR3 region has the DNA TGTGCCAGCAGCGCGGACAGGGACAATTCACCCCTCCACTTT. Translation: CASSADRDNSPLHF. This sequence joins TRBV6-4 and TRBJ1-6, with 8 bases identical to TRBD1. There are 14 residues in the CDR3. The germline V gene encodes CDR1 MRHNA and CDR2 SNTAGT. V trimming: 6 bases; J trimming: 7 bases; junction bases outside the gene matches: 5.

This clonotype was found many times. The chain links TRBV6-5 to TRBJ2-7; a possible D gene is TRBD2 (6 bases). The CDR3 covers 14 residues. V was pared by 4 bases and J by 7 bases, with 17 bases between. Germline V gene sequence: CDR1 MNHEY, CDR2 SVGAGI. CDR3 nucleotide sequence: TGTGCCAGCAGTTCGACGGTCGCTGGGGGGGAGCAGTACTTC. Its translation: CASSSTVAGGEQYF.

In the case of this clonotype: The junction shows a germline mismatch at one end, possibly a read error. V is TRBV7-7 and J is TRBJ2-5, with D unresolved. The CDR3 is made up of 15 amino acids. From germline, CDR1 is SSHAT and CDR2 FNYEAQ (reference sequence). CDR3 amino acids: CASSLGGVFQETQYF. The CDR3 nucleotides read TGTGCTAGCAGCTTGGGTGGCGTATTCCAAGAGACCCAGTACTTC.

This clonotype was counted once. The chain uses TRBV20-1 and TRBJ1-2, with a weak D call TRBD1 (5 bases). Germline CDR1 reads DFQATT; CDR2 reads SNEGSKA (reference sequence). The ends were cut back, 5 bases at V and 6 bases at J, with 10 bases in the middle. The CDR3 covers 11 residues. The CDR3 bases are TGCAGTGCTGCTCAGGGAGATGGCTACACCTTC. Encoded protein: CSAAQGDGYTF.

The chain uses TRBV3-1 and TRBJ2-1; TRBD1 matches at 7 bases. The CDR3 length is 15 residues. Germline V lookup: CDR1 LGHDT, CDR2 YNNKEL (reference sequence). V shed 4 bases, J shed 5 bases, and the junction held 8 bases outside the gene matches. CDR3 residues: CASSPTRGFNNEQFF. DNA of the CDR3: TGTGCCAGCAGCCCTACCAGGGGGTTTAACAATGAGCAGTTCTTC.

This chain joins TRBV10-1 and TRBJ2-7, with D hard to call. V was clipped by 4 bases and J by 5 bases, with 6 bases between them. The length of the CDR3 is 11 residues. Looked up from germline, CDR1 is WNHNN and CDR2 is SYGVQD (reference sequence). The CDR3 DNA is TGCGCCAGCAGTGCCCCTCACGAGCAGTACTTC. This encodes CASSAPHEQYF.

As DNA, the CDR3 is TGTGCCAGCAGTTTATCACCCGGGGAGCTGTTTTTT. It encodes CASSLSPGELFF. The gene calls are TRBV27 and TRBJ2-2; unclear D gene. CDR3 length equals 12 residues. V lost 0 bases to trimming and J lost 6 bases, with 2 bases between them. CDR1 is MNHEY, CDR2 SMNVEV, per germline (reference sequence).

V gene TRBV29-1 combines with J gene TRBJ2-7; tentative D call: TRBD1 (5 bases). The ends were cut back, 5 bases at V and 0 bases at J, with 14 bases in the middle. Germline CDR1 reads SQVTM; CDR2 reads ANQGSEA. There are 14 residues in the CDR3. The CDR3 coding sequence is TGCAGCGTTTATGAGGACACGAGCTCCTACGAGCAGTACTTC. Translation: CSVYEDTSSYEQYF.

The rearrangement joins TRBV4-3 to TRBJ2-2; D perhaps matches TRBD2 (6 bases). Germline lookup yields CDR1 LGHNA and CDR2 YSLEER. Trimming pared 0 bases from V and 7 bases from J, leaving 9 bases between. This CDR3 has 14 residues. In DNA, the CDR3 is TGCGCCAGCAGCCAAGATGAGACTAGCGGGGAGCTGTTTTTT. Protein sequence: CASSQDETSGELFF.

The J gene is TRBJ2-1, the V gene TRBV19; perhaps TRBD2 as D (7 bases). V lost 10 bases and J lost 1, with 17 bases in between. Germline V CDR1 and CDR2: LNHDA, SQIVND (reference sequence). This CDR3 has 15 amino acids. Here the CDR3 DNA reads TGTGCCACCCAAGGGGGGCGGGGGTCCTACAATGAGCAGTTCTTC. This sequence encodes CATQGGRGSYNEQFF.

This clonotype turned up a few times. The chain joins TRBV29-1 to TRBJ2-7; 7 bases fit TRBD1. Per germline, CDR1 SQVTM and CDR2 ANQGSEA. The CDR3 runs to 15 residues. V dropped 4 bases and J dropped 4; count of bases not matched to a gene: 13. Written as DNA, the CDR3 is TGCAGCGTTGGTGTGGGGCAAGACAGGGCGTACGAGCAGTACTTC. Translating it yields CSVGVGQDRAYEQYF.

The chain employs TRBV2 and TRBJ2-5, with 10 nucleotides matching TRBD2. With 4 bases clipped from V and 1 base from J, the junction kept 6 bases outside the gene matches. The CDR3 runs to 16 residues. Germline V gene sequence: CDR1 SNHLY, CDR2 FYNNEI. CDR3 DNA: TGTGCCAGCAGTGGGGGGACTAGCGTAGCCCAAGAGACCCAGTACTTC. Translating it yields CASSGGTSVAQETQYF.

In this sample, this clonotype turned up a few times. The chain uses TRBV20-1 and TRBJ2-7; no reliable D call. Per germline, CDR1 DFQATT and CDR2 SNEGSKA (reference sequence). The CDR3 is made up of 13 amino acids. V lost 0 bases and J 6 bases, leaving 12 bases between the germline ends. DNA for the CDR3: TGCAGTGCTAGAGATCAAATTTTCCGCGAGCAGTACTTC. It encodes CSARDQIFREQYF.

Many counts were recorded for this clonotype. DNA for the CDR3: TGTGCCAGCAGCTTAGACGAGTTGTACGAGCAGTACTTC. It yields the protein CASSLDELYEQYF. V and J are TRBV7-9 and TRBJ2-7; D gene unclear. V dropped 1 base and J dropped 4 bases, with 8 bases sitting between them. The germline V gene encodes CDR1 SEHNR and CDR2 FQNEAQ (reference sequence). This CDR3 region has 13 residues.

This clonotype came up a few times. The chain couples TRBV30 to TRBJ2-2; D call uncertain. Germline CDR1 and CDR2: GTSNPN and SVGIG (reference sequence). CDR3 size: 13 residues. Trimming stripped 5 bases from V and 0 bases from J, with 7 bases between. CDR3 nucleotides: TGTGCCTGGGACCGCCCGAACACCGGGGAGCTGTTTTTT. Translation: CAWDRPNTGELFF.

In this sample, this clonotype turned up many times. The rearrangement links TRBV9 to TRBJ1-1; TRBD1 might be the D (6 bases). Germline CDR1 reads SGDLS; CDR2 reads YYNGEE. The CDR3 contains 13 residues. Trimming took off 4 bases at V and 3 bases at J, with 10 bases between the two ends. This CDR3 reads CASSPRGHTEAFF. As DNA, the CDR3 is TGTGCCAGCAGCCCCCGGGGGCACACTGAAGCTTTCTTT.